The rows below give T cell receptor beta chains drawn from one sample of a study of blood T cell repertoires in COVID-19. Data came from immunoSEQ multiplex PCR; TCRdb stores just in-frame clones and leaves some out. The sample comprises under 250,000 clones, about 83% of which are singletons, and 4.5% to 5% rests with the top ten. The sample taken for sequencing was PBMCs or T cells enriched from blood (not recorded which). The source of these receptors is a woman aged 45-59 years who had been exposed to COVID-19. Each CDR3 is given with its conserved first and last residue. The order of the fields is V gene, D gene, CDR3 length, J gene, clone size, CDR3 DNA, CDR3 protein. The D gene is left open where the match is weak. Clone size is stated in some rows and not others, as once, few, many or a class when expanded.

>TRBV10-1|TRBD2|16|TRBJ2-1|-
TGCGCCAGCAGTGTCATGGGACTAGCGGGTGCCGGTGAGCAGTTCTTC
CASSVMGLAGAGEQFF
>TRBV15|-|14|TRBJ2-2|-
TGTGCCACCAGCCCGCCGGCGAACACCGGGGAGCTGTTTTTT
CATSPPANTGELFF
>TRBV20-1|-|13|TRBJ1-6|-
TGCAGTGCTAGTACAGGTGACGGGTCACCCCTCCACTTT
CSASTGDGSPLHF
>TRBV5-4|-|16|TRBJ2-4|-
TGTGCCAGCAGCTTGGACAGGGCGGAGGCCAAAAACATTCAGTACTTC
CASSLDRAEAKNIQYF
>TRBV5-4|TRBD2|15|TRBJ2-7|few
TGTGCCAGCAGCCTCGGGGGGGTACAATCCTACGAGCAGTACTTC
CASSLGGVQSYEQYF
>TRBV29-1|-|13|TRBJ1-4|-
TGCAGCGTCAGGCGCCTCACCTCCGAAAAACTGTTTTTT
CSVRRLTSEKLFF
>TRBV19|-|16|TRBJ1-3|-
TGTGCCAGTAGTATAGTGGGACAATCCTCTGGAAACACCATATATTTT
CASSIVGQSSGNTIYF
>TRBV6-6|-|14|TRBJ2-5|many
TGTGCCAGCAGTTGGAGGGGTTTCCAAGAGACCCAGTACTTC
CASSWRGFQETQYF
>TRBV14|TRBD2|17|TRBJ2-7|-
TGTGCCAGCAGCCAAGTTGGTATAGCGGGGTTCTCCTACGAGCAGTACTTC
CASSQVGIAGFSYEQYF
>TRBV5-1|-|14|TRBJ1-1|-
TGCGCCAGCACCCTTACAGGACCGAACACTGAAGCTTTCTTT
CASTLTGPNTEAFF
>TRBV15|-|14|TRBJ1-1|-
TGTGCCACCAGCAGAGGAGGAGGGGCGGGTGAAGCTTTCTTT
CATSRGGGAGEAFF
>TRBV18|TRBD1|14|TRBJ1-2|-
TGTGCCAGCTCACCATTGACAGGGGATTATGGCTACACCTTC
CASSPLTGDYGYTF
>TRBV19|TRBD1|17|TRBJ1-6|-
TGTGCCAGTAGTATAGGAGCGCCGGGACAGGGGATTTCACCCCTCCACTTT
CASSIGAPGQGISPLHF
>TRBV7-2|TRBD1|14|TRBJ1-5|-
TGTGCCAGCAGCCCGGGGACAGGTCATCAGCCCCAGCATTTT
CASSPGTGHQPQHF
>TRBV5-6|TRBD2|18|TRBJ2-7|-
TGTGCCAGCAGCTCTGGACTAGCGGGGGGGAGGAGCTCCTACGAGCAGTACTTC
CASSSGLAGGRSSYEQYF
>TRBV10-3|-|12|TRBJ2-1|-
TGTGCCATCAGAAACTTTTACAATGAGCAGTTCTTC
CAIRNFYNEQFF
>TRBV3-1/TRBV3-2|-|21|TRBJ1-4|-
TGTGCCAGCAGCCAAGATCCGGGGGTTTTGGGGCATGCCGCAACTAATGAAAAACTGTTTTTT
CASSQDPGVLGHAATNEKLFF
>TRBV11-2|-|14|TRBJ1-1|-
TGTGCCAGCAGCTTAGAACGGAGGTACACTGAAGCTTTCTTT
CASSLERRYTEAFF
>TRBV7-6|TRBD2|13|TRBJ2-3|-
TGTGCCAGCAGCGCCGGGGGGGCCGATACGCAGTATTTT
CASSAGGADTQYF
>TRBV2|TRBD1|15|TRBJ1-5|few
TGTGCCAGCAGGGCAACAGGGGGAGGCAATCAGCCCCAGCATTTT
CASRATGGGNQPQHF
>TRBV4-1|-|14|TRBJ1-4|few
TGCGCCAGTACATCGGGGGTACTTAATGAAAAACTGTTTTTT
CASTSGVLNEKLFF
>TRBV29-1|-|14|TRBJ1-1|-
TGCAGCGTTGGGGGGGACGGCATGAACACTGAAGCTTTCTTT
CSVGGDGMNTEAFF
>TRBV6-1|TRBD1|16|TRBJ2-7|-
TGTGCCAGCAGTGGCTATAGCACGACAGGGACCTACGAGCAGTACTTC
CASSGYSTTGTYEQYF